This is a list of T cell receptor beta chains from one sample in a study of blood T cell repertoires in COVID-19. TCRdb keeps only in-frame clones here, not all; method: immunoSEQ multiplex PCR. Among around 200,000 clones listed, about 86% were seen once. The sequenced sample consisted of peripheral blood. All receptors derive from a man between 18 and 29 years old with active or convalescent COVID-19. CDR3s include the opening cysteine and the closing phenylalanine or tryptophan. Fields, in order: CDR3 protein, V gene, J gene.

CDR3 protein: CSASQASGNTIYF
V gene: TRBV20-1
J gene: TRBJ1-3

CDR3 protein: CAWRGLQNTGELFF
V gene: TRBV30
J gene: TRBJ2-2

CDR3 protein: CASSLGQGTGDITGYGYTF
V gene: TRBV7-6
J gene: TRBJ1-2

CDR3 protein: CASSPPSLADTQYF
V gene: TRBV18
J gene: TRBJ2-3

CDR3 protein: CASSLVIRANQPQHF
V gene: TRBV7-2
J gene: TRBJ1-5

CDR3 protein: CASSHQLAGGRNEQFF
V gene: TRBV4-2
J gene: TRBJ2-1

CDR3 protein: CASKATSGVYNEQFF
V gene: TRBV19
J gene: TRBJ2-1

CDR3 protein: CASRSGINSPLHF
V gene: TRBV28
J gene: TRBJ1-6

CDR3 protein: CASSGLAGQETQYF
V gene: TRBV5-1
J gene: TRBJ2-5

CDR3 protein: CASKGHRDTDTQYF
V gene: TRBV6-4
J gene: TRBJ2-3

CDR3 protein: CASSQAAAGTGELFF
V gene: TRBV7-6
J gene: TRBJ2-2

CDR3 protein: CASSHPGDSPLHF
V gene: TRBV3-1/TRBV3-2
J gene: TRBJ1-6

CDR3 protein: CASSQEGGADQPQHF
V gene: TRBV4-2
J gene: TRBJ1-5

CDR3 protein: CASSSGTLGNQPQHF
V gene: TRBV27
J gene: TRBJ1-5

CDR3 protein: CASSRYQETQYF
V gene: TRBV12-3/TRBV12-4
J gene: TRBJ2-5

CDR3 protein: CASSFTTSSYEQYF
V gene: TRBV7-9
J gene: TRBJ2-7

CDR3 protein: CASSRKDRGETQYF
V gene: TRBV5-4
J gene: TRBJ2-5

CDR3 protein: CASSLDRVPGNTIYF
V gene: TRBV11-2
J gene: TRBJ1-3